The source of this T cell receptor beta chain is a study of CD8 T cells in Susac syndrome. Germline assignment: CDR1 MDHEN and CDR2 SYDVKM. Trimming took 5 bases from V and 7 from J, leaving 15 bases between them. CDR3 length equals 14 residues. It was negative isolation that provided the CD8+ and CD4+ T cells, whereas TEMRA cells were enriched by FACS. Random-hexamer reverse transcription was applied to roughly 0.5 to 1 ug RNA. It was immunoSEQ multiplex PCR that amplified TCR beta CDR3 across 54 Vbeta and 13 Jbeta. One entry per CDR3 protein results from TCRdb running MiXCR on the immunoSEQ multiplex PCR reads. The sample contains 250,000 to 300,000 distinct CDR3 sequences, around 91% of which appear only once.

The V and J genes are TRBV28 and TRBJ1-5, with D maybe TRBD1 (5 bases). The sample taken for sequencing was CD8+ T cells from PBMCs. This sequence was found in a human donor with multiple sclerosis. CDR3 coding DNA: TGTGCCAGCAGTCCCCCGGGGGAAGGACAGCCCCAGCATTTT. This sequence encodes CASSPPGEGQPQHF.